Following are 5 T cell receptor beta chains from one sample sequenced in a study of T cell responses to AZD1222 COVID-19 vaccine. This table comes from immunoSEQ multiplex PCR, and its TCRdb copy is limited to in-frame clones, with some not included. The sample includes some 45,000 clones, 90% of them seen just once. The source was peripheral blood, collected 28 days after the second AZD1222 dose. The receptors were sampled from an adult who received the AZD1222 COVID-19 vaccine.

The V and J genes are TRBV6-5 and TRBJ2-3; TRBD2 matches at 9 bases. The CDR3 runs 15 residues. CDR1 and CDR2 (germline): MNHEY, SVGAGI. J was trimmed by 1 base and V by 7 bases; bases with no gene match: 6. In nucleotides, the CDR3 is TGTGCCAGCAAAAGGGCTAGCGGGGGCACAGATACGCAGTATTTT. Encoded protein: CASKRASGGTDTQYF.

The CDR3 reads CASSVSGEMEETQYF. As DNA, the CDR3 is TGCGCCAGCAGTGTGAGCGGAGAGATGGAAGAGACCCAGTACTTC. The V gene is TRBV5-1, the J gene TRBJ2-5; D might be TRBD2 (5 bases). Germline lookup yields CDR1 SGHRS and CDR2 YFSETQ. Trimming took off 5 bases at V and 3 bases at J, with 17 bases between the two ends. The CDR3 is made up of 15 amino acids. The entire variable domain, with the rest obtained from reference TRBV5-1 and TRBJ2-5, is as follows: KAGVTQTPRYLIKTRGQQVTLSCSPISGHRSVSWYQQTPGQGLQFLFEYFSETQRNKGNFPGRFSGRQFSNSRSEMNVSTLELGDSALYLCASSVSGEMEETQYFGPGTRLLVL.

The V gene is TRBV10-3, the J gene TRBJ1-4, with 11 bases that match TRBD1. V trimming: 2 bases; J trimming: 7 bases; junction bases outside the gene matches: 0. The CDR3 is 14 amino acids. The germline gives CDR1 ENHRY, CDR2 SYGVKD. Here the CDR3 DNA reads TGTGCCATCAGTGAGGGGACAGGGGGTGAAAAACTGTTTTTT. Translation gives CAISEGTGGEKLFF.

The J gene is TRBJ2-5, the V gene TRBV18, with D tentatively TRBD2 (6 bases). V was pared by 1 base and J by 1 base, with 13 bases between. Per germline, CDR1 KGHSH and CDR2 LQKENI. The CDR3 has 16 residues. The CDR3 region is CASSPRPRTIQETQYF. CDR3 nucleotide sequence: TGTGCCAGCTCACCACGCCCGAGGACTATCCAAGAGACCCAGTACTTC.

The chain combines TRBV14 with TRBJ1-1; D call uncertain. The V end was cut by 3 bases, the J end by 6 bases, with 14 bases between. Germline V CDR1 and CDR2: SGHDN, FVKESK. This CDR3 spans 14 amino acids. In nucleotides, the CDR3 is TGTGCCAGCAGCCACCCATGGAAGTCTTCTGAAGCTTTCTTT. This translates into CASSHPWKSSEAFF.